The 28 T cell receptor beta chains below were found in one sample sequenced in a study of cytomegalovirus exposure and HLA in healthy donors. PCR was performed using 60 Vbeta and 13 Jbeta primers. The method was immunoSEQ multiplex PCR; TCRdb's version includes in-frame clones alone and lacks a portion of them. The table for this sample gives around 76,000 clones. Sequenced material: PBMCs. The receptors were gathered from a boy between 10 and 17 years old in good health and CMV-seronegative.

This chain links TRBV7-9 with TRBJ2-1, with D possibly being TRBD2 (5 bases). Germline V lookup: CDR1 SEHNR, CDR2 FQNEAQ (reference sequence). The V and J ends lost 0 bases and 2 bases respectively, with 8 bases between them. The CDR3 runs to 15 residues. CDR3: CASSLAGGPYNEQFF. CDR3 nucleotide sequence: TGTGCCAGCAGCTTAGCGGGCGGGCCCTACAATGAGCAGTTCTTC.

This chain joins TRBV27 and TRBJ2-7; perhaps TRBD1 as D (6 bases). The CDR3 sequence is 14 residues long. The V end was cut by 8 bases, the J end by 0 bases, with 14 bases between. Germline V CDR1 and CDR2: MNHEY, SMNVEV (reference sequence). CDR3 bases: TGTGCCAGCTGGACAGCGACCAGCTCCTACGAGCAGTACTTC. This sequence encodes CASWTATSSYEQYF.

This rearrangement joins TRBV4-3 to TRBJ2-7; a weak D match, TRBD1 (6 bases). V lost 0 bases to trimming and J lost 1 base, with 13 bases between them. The CDR3 sequence is 16 residues long. CDR1 and CDR2 from the germline V gene are LGHNA and YSLEER. The CDR3 reads CASSQDGQNPSYEQYF. The CDR3 nucleotides read TGCGCCAGCAGCCAAGACGGACAGAACCCATCCTACGAGCAGTACTTC.

CDR3 bases: TGTGCCAGCAGCGGGGGACAGGGAGGGCCCGCCTACGAGCAGTACTTC. This codes for CASSGGQGGPAYEQYF. The J gene is TRBJ2-7, the V gene TRBV5-4, with 9 bases lining up with TRBD1. There are 16 residues in the CDR3. Trimming took 4 bases from V and 2 from J; bases not matched to a gene: 10. The germline V gene encodes CDR1 SGHNT and CDR2 YYREEE (reference sequence).

The V gene is TRBV7-9, the J gene TRBJ2-7; 9 bases align to TRBD2. The CDR3 runs 16 residues. The ends lost 2 bases at V and 8 bases at J; junction bases unmatched: 13. The germline gives CDR1 SEHNR, CDR2 FQNEAQ (reference sequence). The CDR3 DNA reads as TGTGCCAGCAGCTTACAGCCGACTGGAGCGGGGGGACAGCAGTACTTC. Protein product: CASSLQPTGAGGQQYF.

The chain combines TRBV6-1 with TRBJ2-3; 7 nucleotides align to TRBD2. This CDR3 has 15 residues. Germline values: CDR1 MNHNS, CDR2 SASEGT. The V and J ends lost 9 bases and 4 bases, in that order; junction bases with no gene match: 13. CDR3 coding DNA: TGTGCCAGTATATCTGGCGGGAGACAAGCAGATACGCAGTATTTT. This codes for CASISGGRQADTQYF.

V gene TRBV29-1 combines with J gene TRBJ2-1; 11 nucleotides align to TRBD1. V lost 7 bases and J lost 4; bases outside the gene matches: 6. CDR1 is SQVTM and CDR2 is ANQGSEA in the germline V gene. The CDR3 spans 14 residues. CDR3 coding DNA: TGCAGCGCACCGGGACAGGGGGTTTACAATGAGCAGTTCTTC. It encodes CSAPGQGVYNEQFF.

The CDR3 loop reads CATSGESQGDGAEAFF. CDR3 coding DNA: TGTGCCACCAGCGGCGAGTCACAGGGCGATGGCGCTGAAGCTTTCTTT. The chain employs TRBV15 and TRBJ1-1; tentatively, D is TRBD1 (6 bases). The CDR3 consists of 16 residues. Germline-derived CDR1 and CDR2 are LNHNV and YYDKDF (reference sequence). V gave up 5 bases and J gave up 6 bases, with 22 bases separating them.

The chain carries TRBV12-5 and TRBJ1-1; D is uncertain. This CDR3 has 13 residues. Trimming removed 5 bases from V and 4 bases from J, with 11 bases in between. Germline V gives CDR1 LGHNT, CDR2 FRNRAP. Here the CDR3 DNA reads TGTGCTAGTGGTCCCGGGTTGGGCACTGAAGCTTTCTTT. Its translation is CASGPGLGTEAFF.

The chain carries TRBV4-2 and TRBJ2-7; tentatively, D is TRBD2 (6 bases). Germline CDR1 LGHNA, CDR2 YNFKEQ. Trimming removed 0 bases from V and 2 bases from J, with 14 bases in between. CDR3 length equals 16 residues. The DNA for the CDR3 is TGTGCCAGCAGCCAAGATCGGGGCGGGACGCCCTACGAGCAGTACTTC. Translated, it gives CASSQDRGGTPYEQYF.

J is TRBJ1-3 and V is TRBV29-1, with unresolved D. There are 15 residues in the CDR3. Germline V gives CDR1 SQVTM, CDR2 ANQGSEA. Trimming shortened V by 4 bases and J by 0 bases, and 13 bases separated the two germline ends. CDR3 region: CSVVEGRSSGNTIYF. The CDR3, as DNA: TGCAGCGTTGTTGAGGGCCGAAGCTCTGGAAACACCATATATTTT.

This sequence joins TRBV6-6 and TRBJ1-1, with a weak D call TRBD1 (5 bases). The germline gives CDR1 MNHNY, CDR2 SVGAGI (reference sequence). Trimming stripped 0 bases from V and 2 bases from J, with 7 bases between. There are 14 residues in the CDR3. The CDR3 is CASSYSTANTEAFF. The DNA of the CDR3 is TGTGCCAGCAGTTACTCGACAGCTAACACTGAAGCTTTCTTT.

The chain joins TRBV5-8 to TRBJ2-7, with 10 positions matching TRBD2. The germline CDR1 and CDR2 sequences are SGHTS and YDEGEE. The CDR3 contains 15 residues. After removal of 3 bases from V and 2 bases from J, the junction contained 5 bases not matched to a gene. CDR3 bases: TGTGCCAGCAGCTCAACAACTAGCGGGACCTACGAGCAGTACTTC. Amino acid sequence: CASSSTTSGTYEQYF.

The chain has TRBV19 and TRBJ2-3; TRBD1 matches at 10 bases. The CDR3 extends over 15 amino acids. CDR1 is LNHDA, CDR2 SQIVND, per germline (reference sequence). V shed 5 bases, J shed 3 bases, and the junction held 5 bases outside the gene matches. The CDR3 nucleotides read TGTGCCAGTAGTGACAGGGGGCGAGGTACAGATACGCAGTATTTT. It translates to CASSDRGRGTDTQYF. Supplemented by reference TRBV19 and TRBJ2-3, the full variable domain reads DGGITQSPKYLFRKEGQNVTLSCEQNLNHDAMYWYRQDPGQGLRLIYYSQIVNDFQKGDIAEGYSVSREKKESFPLTVTSAQKNPTAFYLCASSDRGRGTDTQYFGPGTRLTVL.

The chain employs TRBV6-5 and TRBJ1-6; 8 positions match TRBD1. Germline CDR1 reads MNHEY; CDR2 reads SVGAGI. Trimming removed 5 bases from V and 6 bases from J; junction bases left unmatched: 6. The CDR3 loop spans 15 amino acids. The CDR3 coding sequence is TGTGCCAGCAGTCCTTCAGGGGGCGTTAATTCACCCCTCCACTTT. Its translation is CASSPSGGVNSPLHF.

The chain combines TRBV9 with TRBJ1-2, with D tentatively TRBD1 (5 bases). This CDR3 has 12 amino acids. Germline V gives CDR1 SGDLS, CDR2 YYNGEE. Trimming took off 3 bases at V and 3 bases at J, with 6 bases between the two ends. CDR3 in DNA: TGTGCCAGCAGCGGCAGGGACTATGGCTACACCTTC. It codes for CASSGRDYGYTF.

The CDR3 DNA is TGTGCCAGCAGTTTCGCAGGGGTGGCCGGGGAGCTGTTTTTT. As protein: CASSFAGVAGELFF. The chain uses TRBV27 and TRBJ2-2; D may be TRBD1 (6 bases). CDR3 size: 14 residues. V dropped 3 bases and J dropped 6 bases, with 11 bases sitting between them. Looked up from germline, CDR1 is MNHEY and CDR2 is SMNVEV (reference sequence).

CDR3 sequence: CASSVQGDYGYTF. As DNA, the CDR3 is TGTGCCAGCAGCGTACAGGGGGACTATGGCTACACCTTC. The gene calls are TRBV7-2 and TRBJ1-2, with 8 bases fitting TRBD1. CDR1 and CDR2 (germline): SGHTA, FQGNSA. This CDR3 is 13 amino acids long. J gave up 3 bases and V 5 bases, and 2 bases lay outside the gene matches.

The V call is TRBV7-3, the J call TRBJ2-1; 16 nucleotides agree with TRBD2. Per germline, CDR1 SGHTA and CDR2 FQGTGA. Trimming cost V 1 base and J 7 bases; bases outside gene matches: 4. The CDR3 has 17 amino acids. The CDR3 region is CASSLRGLAGGRNEQFF. The CDR3 region has the DNA TGTGCCAGCAGCTTAAGGGGACTAGCGGGGGGGCGGAATGAGCAGTTCTTC.

The genes are TRBV5-1 and TRBJ2-7; 8 bases map to TRBD1. From germline, CDR1 is SGHRS and CDR2 YFSETQ. The CDR3 has 16 amino acids. J lost 3 bases, V lost 3 bases, and 11 bases had no gene match. CDR3 bases: TGCGCCAGCAGCTGGGGACTGACAGGGGTTAACTACGAGCAGTACTTC. Amino acids: CASSWGLTGVNYEQYF.

This sequence joins TRBV7-9 and TRBJ2-1; a weak D match, TRBD1 (5 bases). Germline values: CDR1 SEHNR, CDR2 FQNEAQ (reference sequence). Trimming took off 7 bases at V and 8 bases at J, with 27 bases between the two ends. CDR3 length: 17 residues. The CDR3 loop is CASTRPLGQGWADEQFF. The CDR3 nucleotides read TGTGCCAGCACCAGACCCCTCGGGCAGGGTTGGGCGGATGAGCAGTTCTTC.

The chain is built from TRBV5-8 and TRBJ1-6; no firm D call. The germline V gene has CDR1 SGHTS and CDR2 YDEGEE. The CDR3 consists of 18 residues. V shed 1 base and J shed 0 bases, with 14 bases lying between them. The CDR3: CASSLRLGSLSYNSPLHF. The CDR3 region has the DNA TGTGCCAGCAGCTTGAGATTGGGTAGCCTCTCCTATAATTCACCCCTCCACTTT.

The CDR3 DNA sequence: TGTGCCAGCAGCCCCGAGGGCCGTCGGAACACTGAAGCTTTCTTT. It encodes CASSPEGRRNTEAFF. This chain joins TRBV13 and TRBJ1-1; no firm D call. With 5 bases removed from V and 1 base from J, the gap between germline ends came to 14 bases. Per germline, CDR1 PRHDT and CDR2 FYEKMQ (reference sequence). The CDR3 is 15 amino acids.

The rearrangement uses TRBV4-3 and TRBJ1-1; perhaps TRBD1 as D (5 bases). CDR1 is LGHNA, CDR2 YSLEER, per germline. Trimming left V 1 base short and J 0 bases short, with 9 bases between. The CDR3 extends over 15 amino acids. The CDR3 DNA follows: TGCGCCAGCAGCCAAGTGGGGGGTATGAACACTGAAGCTTTCTTT. It is translated as CASSQVGGMNTEAFF.

The V call is TRBV29-1, the J call TRBJ2-7; no clear D gene. Trimming stripped 4 bases from V and 4 bases from J, with 14 bases between. The CDR3 is 13 amino acids. In germline, CDR1 is SQVTM, CDR2 ANQGSEA. Written as DNA, the CDR3 is TGCAGCGTTGTGGGCGTCAGGTCATACGAGCAGTACTTC. Its translation is CSVVGVRSYEQYF.

The rearrangement uses TRBV5-1 and TRBJ1-1; 7 bases fit TRBD1. V was pared by 7 bases and J by 4 bases, with 7 bases of the junction left unmatched. From germline, CDR1 is SGHRS and CDR2 YFSETQ. The CDR3 consists of 13 residues. As DNA, the CDR3 is TGCGCCAGCCGAGACAGGGCCGGCACTGAAGCTTTCTTT. Protein sequence: CASRDRAGTEAFF. Full variable domain (rest looked up from reference TRBV5-1 and TRBJ1-1): KAGVTQTPRYLIKTRGQQVTLSCSPISGHRSVSWYQQTPGQGLQFLFEYFSETQRNKGNFPGRFSGRQFSNSRSEMNVSTLELGDSALYLCASRDRAGTEAFFGQGTRLTVV.

Regarding this clone: Additional DNA sequences in this sample encode the identical CDR3. The chain carries TRBV30 and TRBJ1-5; no reliable D call. This CDR3 comprises 13 residues. Germline CDR1 reads GTSNPN; CDR2 reads SVGIG (reference sequence). Between the trimmed V and J ends, which lost 3 bases and 6 bases, there was a span of 12 bases. The DNA of the CDR3 is TGTGCCTGGAGCCCCACCCAGGTTCAGCCCCAGCATTTT. This translates into CAWSPTQVQPQHF.

The CDR3 coding sequence is TGTGCCAGCAGCTTATTAGCGAGCTCCTACAATGAGCAGTTCTTC. It translates to CASSLLASSYNEQFF. This chain connects TRBV7-8 to TRBJ2-1; weak D call: TRBD2 (5 bases). Trimming removed 2 bases from V and 0 bases from J, with 8 bases in between. The CDR3 contains 15 residues. CDR1 is SGHVS and CDR2 is FQNEAQ in the germline V gene. Combining the CDR3 with reference TRBV7-8 and TRBJ2-1 gives the whole variable domain GAGVSQSPRYKVAKRGQDVALRCDPISGHVSLFWYQQALGQGPEFLTYFQNEAQLDKSGLPSDRFFAERPEGSVSTLKIQRTQQEDSAVYLCASSLLASSYNEQFFGPGTRLTVL.